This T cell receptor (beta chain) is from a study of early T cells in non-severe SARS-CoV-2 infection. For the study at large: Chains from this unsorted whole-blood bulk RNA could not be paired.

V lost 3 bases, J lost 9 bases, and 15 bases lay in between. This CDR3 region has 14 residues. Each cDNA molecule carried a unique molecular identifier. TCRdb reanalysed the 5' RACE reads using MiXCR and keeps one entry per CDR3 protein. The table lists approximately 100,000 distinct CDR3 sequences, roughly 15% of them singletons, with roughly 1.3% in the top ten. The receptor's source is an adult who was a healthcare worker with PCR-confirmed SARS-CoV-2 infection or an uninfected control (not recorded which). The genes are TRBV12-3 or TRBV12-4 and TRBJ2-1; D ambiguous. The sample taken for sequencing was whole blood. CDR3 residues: CASSFLKGMGEQFF. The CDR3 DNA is TGTGCCAGCAGTTTTCTGAAAGGGATGGGTGAGCAGTTCTTC.